These T cell receptor beta chains were read from a single sample in a study. TCRdb redid the calling of the 5' RACE reads with MiXCR, one entry per CDR3 protein. Of fewer than 65,000 distinct CDR3 sequences listed, approximately 29% are singletons. The sequenced sample was tumor-infiltrating naive CD4+ T cells sorted from the breast tumor. The receptors were sampled from a female donor with breast cancer. Each CDR3 is given with its conserved first and last residue. Each record gives: D gene, V gene, J gene, clone size, CDR3 DNA, CDR3 protein. D genes are given only for firm matches. Part of the rows lack a size; the others show once, few, many or a class for expanded clones.

>TRBD1|TRBV5-1|TRBJ2-7|few
TGCGCCAGCGCCCGGGACAGTGGAAATTACGAGCAGTACTTC
CASARDSGNYEQYF
>.|TRBV4-1|TRBJ2-4|.
TGCGCCAGCAGCCAAGATAGAGGGATGGTCCAAAACATTCAGTACTTC
CASSQDRGMVQNIQYF
>TRBD2|TRBV20-1|TRBJ2-1|few
TGCAGTGCTGATAAGGCGGGAGTAGGAAATGAGCAGTTCTTC
CSADKAGVGNEQFF
>.|TRBV5-1|TRBJ1-3|few
TGCGCCAGCAGCTTAACGGTCTCTGGAAACACCATATATTTT
CASSLTVSGNTIYF
>.|TRBV28|TRBJ2-7|.
TGTGCCAGCAGTCTCACCGCCGCCGAGCAGTACTTC
CASSLTAAEQYF
>TRBD1|TRBV4-2|TRBJ2-2|few
TGTGCCAGCAGCCAAGATTTGGGGACAGGAAGTGCCGGGGAGCTGTTTTTT
CASSQDLGTGSAGELFF
>.|TRBV20-1|TRBJ1-1|many
TGCAGTGCTAGGGGCGAAAGGGGGTACACTGAAGCTTTCTTT
CSARGERGYTEAFF
>.|TRBV20-1|TRBJ2-7|medium-sized
TGCAGTGCTAAAGGGGGATTGAGCTCCTACGAGCAGTACTTC
CSAKGGLSSYEQYF
>.|TRBV4-2|TRBJ2-3|.
TGTGCCAGCAGCCTCTCCCCGACAGATACGCAGTATTTT
CASSLSPTDTQYF
>.|TRBV7-9|TRBJ2-7|many
TGTGCCAGCAGCTTAGCGGGGGGCAAGAACGAGCAGTACTTC
CASSLAGGKNEQYF
>.|TRBV14|TRBJ1-1|.
TGTGCCAGCAGCCAACGGACGGACACTGAAGCTTTCTTT
CASSQRTDTEAFF
>.|TRBV4-2|TRBJ1-1|.
TGTGCCAGCAGCCAAGATGCCCAGGGGACTGAAGCTTTCTTT
CASSQDAQGTEAFF
>.|TRBV7-9|TRBJ1-5|.
TGTGCCAGCAGCTTGGGCAGCTTCAATCAGCCCCAGCATTTT
CASSLGSFNQPQHF
>.|TRBV12-3/TRBV12-4|TRBJ2-1|.
TGTGCCAGCCGACTTTCGGGGACCTACAATGAGCAGTTCTTC
CASRLSGTYNEQFF
>.|TRBV5-1|TRBJ2-1|few
TGCGCCAGCAGTTTCGGGAAAGCGAATGTCTTC
CASSFGKANVF
>.|TRBV20-1|TRBJ1-2|few
TGCAGTGCTAGCCCCAGGGCTGACTATGGCTACACCTTC
CSASPRADYGYTF
>.|TRBV5-4|TRBJ1-3|many
TGTGCCAGCAGCTTGGACTCATCCCTTGCAGGAAACACCATATATTTT
CASSLDSSLAGNTIYF
>TRBD2|TRBV4-3|TRBJ2-7|.
TGCGCCAGCAGCCACGTGCCCTCGGGGTGGACTAGTTACGAGCAGTACTTC
CASSHVPSGWTSYEQYF
>.|TRBV6-5|TRBJ1-1|many
TGTGCCAGCAGGCACCGCCCCGGGAGGCCGAACACTGAAGCTTTCTTT
CASRHRPGRPNTEAFF
>TRBD1|TRBV5-1|TRBJ2-1|medium-sized
TGCGCCAGCAGCTACGGACAGGGTAATGAGCAGTTCTTC
CASSYGQGNEQFF
>.|TRBV5-1|TRBJ2-2|.
TGCGCCAGCGGCAGTGGAGTCGGCGGGGAGCTGTTTTTT
CASGSGVGGELFF
>.|TRBV20-1|TRBJ1-1|few
TGCAGTGCTAGAGATGTGGCGACAGTTCAGAACACTGAAGCTTTCTTT
CSARDVATVQNTEAFF
>TRBD2|TRBV6-5|TRBJ2-5|many
TGTGCCAGCTGTGAGCTAGCGGGGTACCAAGAGACCCAGTACTTC
CASCELAGYQETQYF